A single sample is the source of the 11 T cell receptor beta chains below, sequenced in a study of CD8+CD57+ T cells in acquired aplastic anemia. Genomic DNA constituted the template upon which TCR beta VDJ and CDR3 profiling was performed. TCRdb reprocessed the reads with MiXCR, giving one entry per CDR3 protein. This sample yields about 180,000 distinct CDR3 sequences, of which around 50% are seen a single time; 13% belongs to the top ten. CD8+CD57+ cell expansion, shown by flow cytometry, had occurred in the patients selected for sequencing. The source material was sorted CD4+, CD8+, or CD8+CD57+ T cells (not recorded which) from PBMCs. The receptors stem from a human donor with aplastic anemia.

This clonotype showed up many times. The CDR3 sequence is CASSLDRVGNSPLHF. The DNA for the CDR3 is TGTGCCAGCAGCTTAGACAGGGTGGGGAATTCACCCCTCCACTTT. The rearrangement joins TRBV7-9 to TRBJ1-6, with a weak D call TRBD1 (6 bases). Germline CDR1 SEHNR, CDR2 FQNEAQ (reference sequence). V was cut by 1 base and J by 7 bases, with 11 bases left in between. The length of the CDR3 is 15 residues.

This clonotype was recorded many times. In DNA form, the CDR3 reads TGTGCCAGCAGCGTTCGGGGGGACAATGAGCAGTTCTTC. This codes for CASSVRGDNEQFF. This chain connects TRBV9 to TRBJ2-1; 7 bases are a match to TRBD2. The CDR3 covers 13 residues. Germline V gene data show CDR1 as SGDLS and CDR2 as YYNGEE. Losses at the gene ends were 2 bases for V and 5 bases for J; bases not matched to a gene: 1.

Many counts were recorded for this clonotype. DNA of the CDR3: TGTGCCAACACAACCGGGACGGAATATAGCAATCAGCCCCAGCATTTT. As protein: CANTTGTEYSNQPQHF. The genes are TRBV10-3 and TRBJ1-5; possible D gene TRBD1, 5 bases. This CDR3 has 16 residues. CDR1 and CDR2 from the germline V gene are ENHRY and SYGVKD. The V end was cut by 10 bases, the J end by 0 bases, with 19 bases between.

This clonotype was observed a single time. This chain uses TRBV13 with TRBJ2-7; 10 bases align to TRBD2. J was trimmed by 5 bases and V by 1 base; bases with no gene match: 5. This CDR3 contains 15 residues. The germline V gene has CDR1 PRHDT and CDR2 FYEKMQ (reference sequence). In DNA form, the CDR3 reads TGTGCCAGCAGCTTAGTGGGGACTAGCGAGGACGAGCAGTACTTC. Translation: CASSLVGTSEDEQYF.

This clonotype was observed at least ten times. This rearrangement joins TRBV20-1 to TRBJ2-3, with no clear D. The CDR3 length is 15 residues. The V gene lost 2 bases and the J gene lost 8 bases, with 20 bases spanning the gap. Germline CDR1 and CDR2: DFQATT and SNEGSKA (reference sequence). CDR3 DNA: TGCAGTGCTAGAACCGTCGAGCTCCCGTGGGGTACGCAGTATTTT. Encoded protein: CSARTVELPWGTQYF.

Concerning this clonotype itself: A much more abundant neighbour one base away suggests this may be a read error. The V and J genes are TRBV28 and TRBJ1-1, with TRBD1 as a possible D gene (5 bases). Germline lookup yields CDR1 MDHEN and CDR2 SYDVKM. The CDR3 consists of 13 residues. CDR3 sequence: CASSPRGNTEALF. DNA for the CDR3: TGTGCCAGCAGTCCTCGGGGGAACACTGAAGCTCTCTTT.

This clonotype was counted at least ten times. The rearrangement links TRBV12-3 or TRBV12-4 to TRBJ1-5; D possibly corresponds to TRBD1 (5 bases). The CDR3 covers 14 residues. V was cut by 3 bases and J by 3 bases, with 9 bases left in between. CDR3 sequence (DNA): TGTGCCAGCAGTTTCTCAGGGAACAATCAGCCCCAGCATTTT. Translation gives CASSFSGNNQPQHF.

In DNA, the CDR3 is TGTGCCAGCAGCCTCCCGCGACAGGGGGCCCAGTACTTC. It codes for CASSLPRQGAQYF. The V and J genes are TRBV7-3 and TRBJ2-5, with 9 bases that match TRBD1. Germline CDR1 and CDR2: SGHTA and FQGTGA. The CDR3 has 13 residues. Trimming removed 5 bases from V and 9 bases from J; junction bases left unmatched: 7.

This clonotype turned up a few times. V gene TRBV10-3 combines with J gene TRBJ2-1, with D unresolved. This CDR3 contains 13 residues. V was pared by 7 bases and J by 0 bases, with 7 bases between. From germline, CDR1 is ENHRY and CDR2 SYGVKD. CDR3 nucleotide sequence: TGTGCCATCACCCAGAGCTCCTACAATGAGCAGTTCTTC. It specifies CAITQSSYNEQFF.

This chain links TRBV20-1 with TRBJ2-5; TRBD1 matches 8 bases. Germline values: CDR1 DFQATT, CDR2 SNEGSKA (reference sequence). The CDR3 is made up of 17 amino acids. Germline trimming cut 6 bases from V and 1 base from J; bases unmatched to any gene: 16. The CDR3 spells CSALVTGAPTFQETQYF. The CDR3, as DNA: TGCAGTGCCTTAGTGACAGGGGCCCCTACCTTCCAAGAGACCCAGTACTTC.

CDR3 nucleotide sequence: TGTGCCAGCAGCTTCCCCAGGGCCGCAGAATATTTT. It specifies CASSFPRAAEYF. The chain links TRBV7-2 to TRBJ1-3, with TRBD1 as a possible D gene (5 bases). The CDR3 sequence is 12 residues long. V lost 3 bases and J 15 bases, leaving 15 bases between the germline ends. Germline V gives CDR1 SGHTA, CDR2 FQGNSA. Looking up the rest from reference TRBV7-2 and TRBJ1-3 gives the full variable domain: GAGVSQSPSNKVTEKGKDVELRCDPISGHTALYWYRQSLGQGLEFLIYFQGNSAPDKSGLPSDRFSAERTGGSVSTLTIQRTQQEDSAVYLCASSFPRAAEYFGEGSWLTVV.